The clone carrying this T cell receptor (beta chain) was picked up many times. This library used around 0.4 ug RNA and molecular barcoded adaptors spanning alpha/delta and beta/gamma chains. MiXCR was run by TCRdb on the reads, yielding one entry per CDR3 protein. There are about 46,000 distinct CDR3 sequences in the sample; 20% occur only once, and 30% to 45% lies in the top ten. This entry belongs to a study of read filtering for tumor transcriptome and immune sequencing. J lost 0 bases, V lost 0 bases, and 8 bases had no gene match. The CDR3 length is 19 residues. In germline, CDR1 is SGHTA, CDR2 FQGTGA.

This receptor was identified in a donor at least 40 years old with multiple myeloma. The sample consisted of a population of CD138-negative cells sorted from bone marrow. The chain has TRBV7-3 and TRBJ2-6; 7 nucleotides match TRBD2. CDR3 coding DNA: TGTGCCAGCAGCTTAACGTACAGCGGGGCCAGCTCTGGGGCCAACGTCCTGACTTTC. This gives the protein CASSLTYSGASSGANVLTF.